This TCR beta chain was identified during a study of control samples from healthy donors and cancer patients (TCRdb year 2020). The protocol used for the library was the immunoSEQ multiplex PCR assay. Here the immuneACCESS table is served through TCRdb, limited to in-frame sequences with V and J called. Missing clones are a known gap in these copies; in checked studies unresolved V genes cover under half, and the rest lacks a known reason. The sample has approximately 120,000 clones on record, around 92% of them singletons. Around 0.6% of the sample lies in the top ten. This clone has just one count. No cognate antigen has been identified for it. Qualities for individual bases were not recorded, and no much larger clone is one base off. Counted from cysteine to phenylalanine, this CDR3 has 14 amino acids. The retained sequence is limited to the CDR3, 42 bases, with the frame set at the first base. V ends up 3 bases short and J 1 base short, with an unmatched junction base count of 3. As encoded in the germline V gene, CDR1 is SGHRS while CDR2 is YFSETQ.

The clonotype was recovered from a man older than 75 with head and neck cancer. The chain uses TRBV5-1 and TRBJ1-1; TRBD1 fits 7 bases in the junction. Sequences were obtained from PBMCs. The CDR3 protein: CASSSTGENTEAFF. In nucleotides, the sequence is TGCGCCAGCAGCTCCACAGGGGAGAACACTGAAGCTTTCTTT.